This record concerns one TCR beta chain sequence. This CDR3 is built from 17 residues. Germline V gene sequence: CDR1 SGHVS, CDR2 FNYEAQ. V gave up 5 bases and J gave up 0 bases; unmatched junction bases: 7. This record belongs to a study of blood T cell repertoires in COVID-19. Across the study: Material from acute and convalescent COVID-19 was sourced from the United States, Italy and Spain. In each case, the material was cDNA or gDNA derived from T cells, B-cell-depleted T cells, or PBMCs.

In the authors' workflow: Reference gene primers were amplified, and this amplification served to estimate nucleated cell counts. Produced via immunoSEQ multiplex PCR; TCRdb's table is partial and in-frame only. The DNA was the basis for D and trimming; V, J and clone size are from that table. The sample lists around 150,000 clones; about nine tenths were seen once. The sample taken for sequencing was peripheral blood. The clonotype originates from a man in his forties or fifties with active or convalescent COVID-19. This chain uses TRBV7-6 with TRBJ2-3; 11 bases align to TRBD2. CDR3 in DNA: TGTGCCAGCAGCGCCCGACTAGCGGGGACTAGCACAGATACGCAGTATTTT. Encoded protein: CASSARLAGTSTDTQYF.